This TCR beta chain was retrieved from a study of T cell responses to AZD1222 COVID-19 vaccine. Profiled with immunoSEQ multiplex PCR; TCRdb holds only in-frame clones, not every one. This table has about 150,000 clones, roughly 90% appearing once. Concerning this clone: Its antigen is still unknown. An end of the junction differs from the germline gene, which may be a read error.

Study results and limitations: CD4 TCRs covered the whole spike, strongest at regions 160-218 and 743-854.

Sequenced here: peripheral blood, sampled on day 0 of AZD1222 vaccination. The source of this sequence is an adult in good health.

CDR3 in DNA: TGTGCTAGCAGCCTGGGGCCCAACAATGAGCAGTTCTTC. It encodes CASSLGPNNEQFF. The V gene is TRBV7-7, the J gene TRBJ2-1; D possibly corresponds to TRBD1 (5 bases). The CDR3 covers 13 residues. The germline gives CDR1 SSHAT, CDR2 FNYEAQ (reference sequence).